Listed below are T cell receptor beta chains from one sample, sequenced in a study of T cell responses to AZD1222 COVID-19 vaccine. Repertoires were generated with immunoSEQ multiplex PCR, while TCRdb's copy carries only in-frame clones and drops some. The table records around 110,000 clones, around nine tenths of them present only once. The material was peripheral blood, obtained on day 0 of AZD1222 vaccination. The source is an adult in good health. CDR3s include the opening cysteine and the closing phenylalanine or tryptophan. A D gene is named only where the DNA matches it firmly. Rows give clone size only sometimes, using once, few, many, or a class for an expanded clone.

D gene	clone size	V gene	J gene	CDR3 length	CDR3 DNA	CDR3 protein
-	-	TRBV7-2	TRBJ1-6	15	TGTGCCAGCAGCTCGTCCGGGACCTTTAATTCACCCCTCCACTTT	CASSSSGTFNSPLHF
-	-	TRBV6-6	TRBJ2-1	15	TGTGCCAGCAGCCCTGGGGGGCGCGACGTCGATGAGCAGTTCTTC	CASSPGGRDVDEQFF
-	-	TRBV7-3	TRBJ1-3	15	TGTGCCAGCAGCCCCTCCCCGGAACCTGGAAACACCATATATTTT	CASSPSPEPGNTIYF
-	-	TRBV7-2	TRBJ2-1	16	TGTGCCAGCAGCCTACGGATGGGACACCCCTACAATGAGCAGTTCTTC	CASSLRMGHPYNEQFF
-	-	TRBV4-3	TRBJ1-1	14	TGCGCCAGCAGCCAAGATCTCCGCCTCACTGAAGCTTTCTTT	CASSQDLRLTEAFF
-	few	TRBV9	TRBJ2-7	13	TGTGCCAGCAGCCGACAGGACCTTTACGAGCAGTACTTC	CASSRQDLYEQYF
-	-	TRBV7-6	TRBJ1-1	15	TGTGCCAGCAGCCCGCAGGGTCAATCTTCCACTGAAGCTTTCTTT	CASSPQGQSSTEAFF
TRBD2	-	TRBV5-5	TRBJ2-5	15	TGTGCCAGCAGCTCCGGACTAGCGGGTGTCGAGACCCAGTACTTC	CASSSGLAGVETQYF
-	-	TRBV10-1	TRBJ2-7	17	TGCGCCAGCAGTGAGTCGCGAAAGGGCCCCATGTCCTACGAGCAGTACTTC	CASSESRKGPMSYEQYF
TRBD1	-	TRBV29-1	TRBJ1-5	13	TGCAGCGTTGAAGAGACAGGGCGGGGACCCCAGCATTTT	CSVEETGRGPQHF
TRBD2	-	TRBV19	TRBJ2-7	19	TGTGCCAGTAGTTCCGGGGGCTCGCTCCTAGCGGGTTTATTCTACGAGCAGTACTTC	CASSSGGSLLAGLFYEQYF
-	-	TRBV10-2	TRBJ1-6	15	TGCGCCAGCAGTGAGTTCGGACAGCGTAATTCACCCCTCCACTTT	CASSEFGQRNSPLHF
-	-	TRBV5-1	TRBJ1-2	14	TGCGCCAGCAGCTTGGGTCTGCTCCACTATGGCTACACCTTC	CASSLGLLHYGYTF
TRBD1	-	TRBV27	TRBJ1-5	14	TGTGCCAGCAGTTCCGGACAGGGTGCCCAGCCCCAGCATTTT	CASSSGQGAQPQHF
-	-	TRBV25-1	TRBJ1-2	14	TGTGCCAGCAGTGAATGGGGGACTAATGGAGGCTACACCTTC	CASSEWGTNGGYTF
TRBD1	-	TRBV28	TRBJ2-4	19	TGTGCCAGCAGTTTATTTGGGACAGGGACCACTATAGCCAAAAACATTCAGTACTTC	CASSLFGTGTTIAKNIQYF
TRBD1	-	TRBV6-5	TRBJ1-2	15	TGTGCCAGCAGTTACTCGACAGGGGGCGAGTATGGCTACACCTTC	CASSYSTGGEYGYTF
-	-	TRBV5-6	TRBJ1-2	15	TGTGCCAGCAGCTTGAGTCGGGAGCCGTACTATGGCTACACCTTC	CASSLSREPYYGYTF
-	once	TRBV5-4	TRBJ2-1	15	TGTGCCAGCAGCTTGGATAGGACGAGCGGCAATGAGCAGTTCTTC	CASSLDRTSGNEQFF
-	once	TRBV7-2	TRBJ2-6	13	TGTGCCAGCAGCTTCTTCGGGGCCAACGTCCTGACTTTC	CASSFFGANVLTF
TRBD2	-	TRBV7-2	TRBJ2-1	21	TGTGCCAGCAGCTTAGCAGGACCGACTAGCGGGAGGGAGGGGGATTACAATGAGCAGTTCTTC	CASSLAGPTSGREGDYNEQFF
-	many	TRBV7-3	TRBJ2-7	15	TGTGCCAGCAGTCCAAACGGGAATCGCCCTGACGAGCAGTACTTC	CASSPNGNRPDEQYF
-	-	TRBV28	TRBJ2-3	17	TGTGCCAGCAGTCCCGGGGTCGGGGCCCGAAAGGCAGATACGCAGTATTTT	CASSPGVGARKADTQYF
-	-	TRBV7-2	TRBJ2-7	11	TGTGCCAGCAGCACCCAATACGAGCAGTACTTC	CASSTQYEQYF
TRBD1	-	TRBV4-1	TRBJ1-1	17	TGCGCCAGCAGCCAAAGGACCCTCGGACAGGGCCCAACTGAAGCTTTCTTT	CASSQRTLGQGPTEAFF
TRBD1	-	TRBV7-3	TRBJ2-5	17	TGTGCCAGCAGCTTAAACAAAGGCAGGGGGCTCCAAGAGACCCAGTACTTC	CASSLNKGRGLQETQYF
-	-	TRBV21-1	TRBJ1-4	14	TGTGCCATCGGAGACAGGGGAGAGAATGAAAAACTGTTTTTT	CAIGDRGENEKLFF
-	-	TRBV10-2	TRBJ1-2	16	TGCGCCAGCAGTGAGTTGTCAGGGACATCTAACTATGGCTACACCTTC	CASSELSGTSNYGYTF
-	-	TRBV6-2/TRBV6-3	TRBJ2-2	13	TGTGCCAGCAGTTACGCAGGGACCGGGGAGCTGTTTTTT	CASSYAGTGELFF
-	-	TRBV7-8	TRBJ1-6	18	TGTGCCAGCAGCCTCCAACCTTTAGGGGGAGAAATTAAATCACCCCTCCACTTT	CASSLQPLGGEIKSPLHF
-	-	TRBV7-9	TRBJ1-2	15	TGTGCCAGCAGCTTACCCCCCGGTGGAAACTATGGCTACACCTTC	CASSLPPGGNYGYTF
-	-	TRBV7-3	TRBJ1-2	15	TGTGCCAGCAGCCCTTCGACAGGAGCCGTCTATGGCTACACCTTC	CASSPSTGAVYGYTF
TRBD2	-	TRBV6-2/TRBV6-3	TRBJ2-7	15	TGTGCCAGCAGTCTAGCGGGAGCCAACACTTACGAGCAGTACTTC	CASSLAGANTYEQYF
TRBD1	-	TRBV29-1	TRBJ1-2	12	TGCAGCGTTGGACAGGGGACCTATGGCTACACCTTC	CSVGQGTYGYTF
-	few	TRBV6-5	TRBJ1-1	14	TGTGCCAGCAGGCCCAGGGATCCCAACACTGAAGCTTTCTTT	CASRPRDPNTEAFF
-	-	TRBV7-2	TRBJ1-1	15	TGTGCCAGCAGCCGGCCGACAGGAGGGAACACTGAAGCTTTCTTT	CASSRPTGGNTEAFF
TRBD1	-	TRBV30	TRBJ1-5	16	TGTGCCTGGAAGGCCCGCGGAGGGGGCACGGATCAGCCCCAGCATTTT	CAWKARGGGTDQPQHF
TRBD2	-	TRBV3-1/TRBV3-2	TRBJ2-1	18	TGTGCCAGCAGCCAACCCGGACTAGCGGGGAACGGGCCAGATGAGCAGTTCTTC	CASSQPGLAGNGPDEQFF
TRBD1	once	TRBV28	TRBJ1-1	15	TGTGCCAGCAGTCGAGGGGGCTCGGCGAACACTGAAGCTTTCTTT	CASSRGGSANTEAFF
TRBD1	-	TRBV19	TRBJ2-7	14	TGTGCCAGTAGTGTCCGGGACAGACCCTACGAGCAGTACTTC	CASSVRDRPYEQYF
-	few	TRBV6-5	TRBJ1-2	15	TGTGCCAGCAGTTACTCGGCGGGGATTAACTATGGCTACACCTTC	CASSYSAGINYGYTF
-	-	TRBV5-1	TRBJ2-2	12	TGCGCCAGCAGCCGGAACACCGGGGAGCTGTTTTTT	CASSRNTGELFF
-	-	TRBV12-3/TRBV12-4	TRBJ1-1	13	TGTGCCAGCACTCAGGGGATGAACACTGAAGCTTTCTTT	CASTQGMNTEAFF
TRBD2	-	TRBV4-1	TRBJ2-3	15	TGCGCCAGCAGGCCCCTAGCGGGAGGACCAGATACGCAGTATTTT	CASRPLAGGPDTQYF
TRBD1	-	TRBV6-5	TRBJ1-4	15	TGTGCCAGCAGGACCGACAGGGGGAATAATGAAAAACTGTTTTTT	CASRTDRGNNEKLFF
TRBD1	-	TRBV6-1	TRBJ2-5	15	TGTGCCAGCAACACCGGGACAGGGAGTCGGGAGACCCAGTACTTC	CASNTGTGSRETQYF
-	-	TRBV7-9	TRBJ1-2	15	TGTGCCAGCAGCTTAGCAACGGGGAACACATGGAGCTACACCTTC	CASSLATGNTWSYTF
-	-	TRBV7-9	TRBJ1-3	15	TGTGCCAGCAGCCCCCGGGGGGTAGCTGGAAACACCATATATTTT	CASSPRGVAGNTIYF
TRBD2	-	TRBV7-2	TRBJ2-1	16	TGTGCCAGCAGCTTCCTAGCGGGAGGAGCATACAATGAGCAGTTCTTC	CASSFLAGGAYNEQFF
TRBD1	-	TRBV5-1	TRBJ1-2	13	TGCGCCAGCAGCTCACAGGGGGCGGGTGGCTACACCTTC	CASSSQGAGGYTF
-	-	TRBV19	TRBJ2-3	13	TGTGCCAGCCTAGGGGATTCCACAGATACGCAGTATTTT	CASLGDSTDTQYF
-	-	TRBV5-1	TRBJ1-1	14	TGCGCCAGCAGCTTGGGTCCAGCGAACACTGAAGCTTTCTTT	CASSLGPANTEAFF
-	-	TRBV7-8	TRBJ2-2	15	TGTGCCAGCAGCTTAGTTTCAGGAGCGACCGGGGAGCTGTTTTTT	CASSLVSGATGELFF
-	-	TRBV6-5	TRBJ2-5	13	TGTGCCAGCAAAGGGGGAGGCTATGAGACCCAGTACTTC	CASKGGGYETQYF
TRBD1	-	TRBV5-1	TRBJ1-3	14	TGCGCCAGCAGCTTCACAGGGGTTGGAAACACCATATATTTT	CASSFTGVGNTIYF
TRBD2	-	TRBV27	TRBJ2-3	16	TGTGCCAGCAGTTTGCGTAGCGGGGGCCCCACAGATACGCAGTATTTT	CASSLRSGGPTDTQYF
-	-	TRBV7-2	TRBJ1-2	17	TGTGCCAGCAGCTTTAATATCGTCCGGACCGCTAACTATGGCTACACCTTC	CASSFNIVRTANYGYTF
-	-	TRBV5-1	TRBJ1-4	15	TGCGCCAGCAGCCTGTTCCGGGACCGTAATGAAAAACTGTTTTTT	CASSLFRDRNEKLFF
-	once	TRBV6-7	TRBJ1-4	15	TGTGCCAGCAGCCCGATGAGGGCCGGTAATGAAAAACTGTTTTTT	CASSPMRAGNEKLFF